Shown below are 11 T cell receptor beta chains from a single sample sequenced in a study of cytomegalovirus exposure and HLA in healthy donors. 60 Vbeta and 13 Jbeta primers were used in PCR. Measured with immunoSEQ multiplex PCR; TCRdb has only the in-frame clones, and not every one. The data show about 50,000 clones, roughly four fifths seen once. Sequences were obtained from PBMCs. Receptors originate from a middle-aged woman in good health and CMV-seropositive.

The rearrangement joins TRBV11-2 to TRBJ1-2, with D unresolved. V lost 2 bases and J 8 bases, leaving 15 bases between the germline ends. The CDR3 is 14 residues long. Germline V lookup: CDR1 SGHAT, CDR2 FQNNGV. Written as DNA, the CDR3 is TGTGCCAGCAGCTTAACCGGGGAATTCGAGGGCTACACCTTC. This gives the protein CASSLTGEFEGYTF.

As regards this clone: A read error may account for a junction end that differs from germline. This chain links TRBV5-4 with TRBJ2-5; 13 bases align to TRBD2. Germline CDR1 and CDR2: SGHNT and YYREEE (reference sequence). The length of the CDR3 is 17 residues. The chain's CDR3 is CASTLRTSGGKGETQYF. Written as DNA, the CDR3 is TGTGCCAGCACCTTGAGGACTAGCGGGGGCAAGGGGGAGACCCAGTACTTC. Supplemented by reference TRBV5-4 and TRBJ2-5, the full variable domain reads ETGVTQSPTHLIKTRGQQVTLRCSSQSGHNTVSWYQQALGQGPQFIFQYYREEENGRGNFPPRFSGLQFPNYSSELNVNALELDDSALYLCASTLRTSGGKGETQYFGPGTRLLVL.

This clone was recorded once. The chain uses TRBV6-5 and TRBJ2-1; TRBD1 might be the D (6 bases). V lost 6 bases and J lost 6, with 18 bases in between. This CDR3 has 15 residues. Germline loops: CDR1 MNHEY, CDR2 SVGAGI. CDR3 sequence: CASSKQGIFGNEQFF. The CDR3 DNA sequence: TGTGCCAGCAGCAAGCAGGGGATTTTTGGCAATGAGCAGTTCTTC.

The chain is built from TRBV7-9 and TRBJ2-7; 8 nucleotides align to TRBD2. V lost 2 bases, J lost 5 bases, and 2 bases stayed unmatched. The CDR3 runs 13 residues. The germline V gene has CDR1 SEHNR and CDR2 FQNEAQ (reference sequence). The CDR3 reads CASSLLREDEQYF. In DNA form, the CDR3 reads TGTGCCAGCAGCTTATTGCGGGAGGACGAGCAGTACTTC.

The chain uses TRBV6-6 and TRBJ1-2; 7 nucleotides align to TRBD1. The CDR3 covers 14 residues. CDR1 is MNHNY and CDR2 is SVGAGI in the germline V gene (reference sequence). The J segment lost 5 bases and the V segment lost 9 bases, leaving 12 bases of the junction unmatched. The CDR3, as DNA: TGTGCCAGTGAGGGACAGCCGGACTCTTATGGCTACACCTTC. Its translation: CASEGQPDSYGYTF.

This clone was detected once. J is TRBJ2-3 and V is TRBV7-7, with D tentatively TRBD1 (6 bases). The CDR3 consists of 13 residues. The V and J ends lost 4 bases and 7 bases respectively, with 12 bases between them. Germline V lookup: CDR1 SSHAT, CDR2 FNYEAQ (reference sequence). CDR3 DNA sequence: TGTGCCAGCAGCTCTGACAGGTTTAATACGCAGTATTTT. Amino acid sequence: CASSSDRFNTQYF.

J is TRBJ1-6 and V is TRBV14; no firm D call. Trimming left V 0 bases short and J 8 bases short, with 17 bases between. Per the germline V gene, CDR1 is SGHDN and CDR2 is FVKESK. This CDR3 has 17 residues. The CDR3 region has the DNA TGTGCCAGCAGCCAAGATTTCGGAGTTACGGCATATTCACCCCTCCACTTT. As protein: CASSQDFGVTAYSPLHF.

The genes are TRBV19 and TRBJ2-5; D not certain. The CDR3 spans 13 residues. CDR1 is LNHDA and CDR2 is SQIVND in the germline V gene (reference sequence). V was trimmed by 0 bases and J by 2 bases, leaving 4 bases between them. The CDR3 nucleotides read TGTGCCAGTAGTATAGACAGACAAGAGACCCAGTACTTC. This sequence encodes CASSIDRQETQYF.

This clone turned up a few times. V gene TRBV5-1 combines with J gene TRBJ1-2; maybe TRBD1 (5 bases). Trimming left V 2 bases short and J 2 bases short, with 7 bases between. The CDR3 totals 13 residues. Germline CDR1 reads SGHRS; CDR2 reads YFSETQ. The DNA of the CDR3 is TGCGCCAGCAGCTTCGGGGGAAACTATGGCTACACCTTC. Translation: CASSFGGNYGYTF.

V gene TRBV4-3 combines with J gene TRBJ2-2; 7 positions agree with TRBD2. The V gene's germline CDR1 is LGHNA and CDR2 YSLEER. The junction had 4 bases not matched to a gene; V was cut back by 0 bases and J by 0 bases. The CDR3 is made up of 17 amino acids. CDR3 sequence: CASSQDPGGSNTGELFF. DNA for the CDR3: TGCGCCAGCAGCCAAGATCCCGGGGGGTCGAACACCGGGGAGCTGTTTTTT.

The gene calls are TRBV6-5 and TRBJ1-2; 7 positions agree with TRBD1. This CDR3 spans 11 amino acids. V shed 5 bases and J 7 bases; nucleotides not matched to a gene: 1. The V gene's germline CDR1 is MNHEY and CDR2 SVGAGI. In DNA, the CDR3 is TGTGCCAGCAGTGACAGGGTTGGCTACACCTTC. This codes for CASSDRVGYTF.